Each of the 31 T cell receptor delta chains below was sequenced from the same sample in a study of γδ T cells in repeated Plasmodium falciparum infection. Vgamma9/Vdelta2+ and Vdelta2-negative gammadelta T cells were flow-sorted from PBMC for bulk sequencing. TCRdb re-processed the multiplex PCR reads using CATT. This sample has 50,000 to 60,000 delta-chain clones; about 2% occur once, and the top ten carry around 25%. The sequencing input was gamma-delta T cells from blood. Receptors were obtained from a pool of human donors (malaria-infected and uninfected, not separated).

The chain recombines TRDV2 with TRDJ1; 8 nucleotides match TRDD3. The J gene comes from matching the DNA to germline here; TCRdb lacks it. From germline, CDR1 is GEAIGNYY and CDR2 EKD. This CDR3 comprises 14 residues. The V segment lost 3 bases and the J segment 3 bases; nucleotides outside the gene matches: 5. The CDR3 here is CACDLLGAPDKLIF. DNA for the CDR3: TGTGCCTGTGACCTACTGGGGGCCCCCGATAAACTCATCTTT.

As to this clone: The amino acid sequence in TCRdb belongs to a much larger clone and departs from this DNA's translation at residue 6, likely a sequencing read error; the sequence shown is translated from the DNA. The V gene is TRDV3, the J gene TRDJ1; D gene uncertain. TCRdb does not report a J gene; here it was assigned by matching the DNA to germline references. CDR3 length: 21 amino acids. Germline lookup yields CDR1 TVYSNPD and CDR2 GDNSRS (reference sequence). V lost 3 bases and J lost 0, with 35 bases in between. The CDR3 DNA reads as TGTGCCTTCACTACTGCACCTTACGGCAGCCCGTATCATGCTAACACCGATAAACTCATCTTT. This sequence encodes CAFTTAPYGSPYHANTDKLIF. The entire variable domain, with the rest obtained from reference TRDV3 and TRDJ1, is as follows: CDKVTQSSPDQTVASGSEVVLLCTYDTVYSNPDLFWYRIRPDYSFQFVFYGDNSRSEGADFTQGRFSVKHILTQKAFHLVISPVRTEDSATYYCAFTTAPYGSPYHANTDKLIFGKGTRVTVEP.

This clone was counted a few times. TCRdb pairs this DNA with a much larger clone's protein that differs at residue 9, likely a read error; the protein shown was translated from the DNA. The V gene is TRDV3, the J gene TRDJ1; 8 nucleotides line up with TRDD2. TCRdb offers no J gene call, so here the DNA was matched to germline to obtain one. There are 19 residues in the CDR3. Per the germline V gene, CDR1 is TVYSNPD and CDR2 is GDNSRS (reference sequence). Trimming removed 4 bases from V and 1 base from J; junction bases left unmatched: 23. The CDR3 sequence: CACYLPTGMPRACTDKLIF. CDR3 bases: TGTGCCTGCTATCTTCCTACGGGGATGCCCCGAGCCTGCACCGATAAACTCATCTTT.

There are many counts of this clone. The CDR3 DNA reads as TGTGCTCTTGGGGAAATCTACAACATCTACTGGGGGATACGCACCGATAAACTCATCTTT. This gives the protein CALGEIYNIYWGIRTDKLIF. J is TRDJ1 and V is TRDV1, with 13 bases aligning to TRDD3. The V gene's germline CDR1 is TSWWSYY and CDR2 QGS. The CDR3 has 20 amino acids. Unmatched junction bases numbered 13, after V lost 2 bases and J lost 1 base.

This clone was seen only a few times. The TCRdb protein comes from a much larger clone and disagrees with this DNA's translation at residue 22, likely due to a read error; the protein given here is derived from the DNA. This chain connects TRDV3 to TRDJ1, with TRDD3 identical over 10 bases. The J gene was missing in TCRdb and was found by matching the end of the DNA to germline. Germline values: CDR1 TVYSNPD, CDR2 GDNSRS (reference sequence). This CDR3 region has 28 residues. With 2 bases clipped from V and 1 base from J, the junction kept 46 bases outside the gene matches. CDR3: CAFLRRYYLDPPIRVGYWGIRSTDKLIF. CDR3 DNA: TGTGCCTTTCTGCGGCGATATTACTTGGACCCTCCTATAAGAGTGGGCTACTGGGGGATCAGATCCACCGATAAACTCATCTTT.

This clone has more than one count but fewer than ten. Translating this DNA gives a protein that differs at residue 5 from the TCRdb one, which belongs to a much larger clone; a read error is likely, and the protein shown is this translation. The CDR3 nucleotides are TGTGCTCTTGGGCCCCTAAGGCCCGATAAACTCATCTTT. It is translated as CALGPLRPDKLIF. The rearrangement joins TRDV1 to TRDJ1; D not certain. TCRdb records no J gene; here it was assigned by comparing the DNA to germline. This CDR3 region has 13 residues. CDR1 is TSWWSYY, CDR2 QGS, per germline. Trimming removed 5 bases at V and 3 bases at J, with 10 bases between.

As regards this clone: The protein in TCRdb stems from a much larger clone and differs at residue 4 from this DNA's translation, likely a read error; here the protein is translated from the DNA. The rearrangement uses TRAV36/DV7 and TRDJ1, with D perhaps TRDD3 (8 bases). In the absence of a J gene in TCRdb, the DNA was matched to germline to assign it here. CDR1 is VTNFRS, CDR2 LTSSGIE, per germline (reference sequence). The CDR3 has 20 residues. V lost 4 bases and J 6 bases, leaving 37 bases between the germline ends. The CDR3 coding sequence is TGTGCTGTGACTCGCTGGGATTCCTACGGGGCTACTGGGGGTCGAAATAAACTCATCTTT. Translating gives CAVTRWDSYGATGGRNKLIF.

This clone was detected a few times. This DNA's translation differs at residue 5 from TCRdb's protein, which comes from a much larger clone; a read error is likely, and the protein shown is translated from the DNA. The genes are TRDV3 and TRDJ1; 13 bases match TRDD3. The J gene, not given by TCRdb, was assigned here from a germline match of the nucleotide sequence. CDR1 is TVYSNPD and CDR2 is GDNSRS in the germline V gene (reference sequence). The CDR3 totals 24 residues. V shed 2 bases, J shed 0 bases, and the junction held 30 bases outside the gene matches. For the CDR3, the DNA is TGTGCCTTTGTCTTCGCTCCGAAACTATCTACTGGGGGATACGGGCCTCTCTACACCGATAAACTCATCTTT. It specifies CAFVFAPKLSTGGYGPLYTDKLIF.

This clone showed up many times. The translation of this DNA and the TCRdb protein of a much larger clone differ at residue 3, probably owing to a read error; the protein shown here is translated from the DNA. This CDR3 reads CAYWGIGTDKLIF. DNA of the CDR3: TGTGCCTATTGGGGGATTGGGACCGATAAACTCATCTTT. The rearrangement joins TRDV2 to TRDJ1; TRDD3 agrees at 8 bases. CDR1 is GEAIGNYY, CDR2 EKD, per germline. The CDR3 loop spans 13 amino acids. J was trimmed by 2 bases and V by 8 bases; bases with no gene match: 6.

A few counts support this clone. Translating this DNA gives a protein that differs at residues 10 and 20 from the TCRdb one, which belongs to a much larger clone; a read error is likely, and the protein shown is this translation. The gene calls are TRDV1 and TRDJ1; TRDD3 agrees at 10 bases. CDR1 TSWWSYY and CDR2 QGS come from the germline V gene. This CDR3 has 23 amino acids. CDR3 DNA sequence: TGTGCTCTTGGGGAATTGCTTCCCGCGCAAGGGAGAGGGGGGATACGCGACACCGATAGACTCATCTTT. Translating gives CALGELLPAQGRGGIRDTDRLIF.

As to this clone: For this DNA, TCRdb reports the protein of a much larger clone, which diverges at residue 15, most likely from a read error; the protein presented here is translated directly from the DNA. The chain uses TRDV2 and TRDJ1; TRDD3 matches 10 bases. Here the J gene was assigned by germline matching of the DNA, as TCRdb has none. This CDR3 region has 23 residues. V was pared by 0 bases and J by 0 bases, with 24 bases of the junction left unmatched. Germline V lookup: CDR1 GEAIGNYY, CDR2 EKD. CDR3 in DNA: TGTGCCTGTGACACCTTGCTGAGTGGGAAAGTACTGGGGGATCCCCCGTACACCGATAAACTCATCTTT. It translates to CACDTLLSGKVLGDPPYTDKLIF.

This clone was counted many times. The chain is built from TRDV1 and TRDJ1; 10 nucleotides line up with TRDD3. The germline gives CDR1 TSWWSYY, CDR2 QGS. CDR3 length equals 23 residues. V dropped 2 bases and J dropped 2; count of bases not matched to a gene: 26. CDR3 sequence: CALGEFEPDFPIIVLGDTDKLIF. CDR3 coding DNA: TGTGCTCTTGGGGAATTTGAACCCGATTTTCCCATTATCGTACTGGGGGATACCGATAAACTCATCTTT.

Ten or more counts support this clone. Since a much larger clone is just one base distant, this may be a read error. This same CDR3 is encoded by further DNA sequences in the sample. The rearrangement joins TRDV1 to TRDJ1; no clear D gene. Germline CDR1 and CDR2: TSWWSYY and QGS. V lost 2 bases and J 1 base, leaving 20 bases between the germline ends. The CDR3 sequence is 18 residues long. The DNA of the CDR3 is TGTGCTCTTGGGGAAACAAGTCTGGCCGCCACCCTCACCGATAAACTCATCTTT. Translating it yields CALGETSLAATLTDKLIF.

This clone has at least ten counts. This chain joins TRDV1 and TRDJ1, with D maybe TRDD3 (6 bases). As TCRdb names no J gene, one was assigned here on the basis of a DNA match to germline. Trimming cost V 1 base and J 4 bases, with 19 bases left between them. Germline CDR1 TSWWSYY, CDR2 QGS. The CDR3 is 17 amino acids. Here the CDR3 DNA reads TGTGCTCTTGGGGAACCGGTTCCCCTGGGGTATGACGATAAACTCATCTTT. Translated: CALGEPVPLGYDDKLIF.

Remarks on this clone: TCRdb's protein, taken from a much larger clone, differs from this DNA's translation at residue 12, likely owing to a read error; the protein displayed comes from the DNA. This chain uses TRDV2 with TRDJ1; possibly TRDD3 for D (5 bases). Assignment of the J gene here rests on matching the DNA to germline, because TCRdb gives none. CDR3 length equals 15 residues. Germline V gene sequence: CDR1 GEAIGNYY, CDR2 EKD. CDR3 bases: TGTGCCTGTGAGCGGCGGGGGGCCCTCACCGATGAACTCATCTTT. It is translated as CACERRGALTDELIF.

Concerning this clone itself: The protein that TCRdb holds for this DNA derives from a much larger clone and differs from the translated DNA at residue 12, which likely indicates a read error; the protein shown here is translated from the DNA. The V call is TRDV2, the J call TRDJ3, with 8 bases aligning to TRDD3. Germline matching of the DNA provided the J gene here, since TCRdb leaves it blank. Losses at the gene ends were 2 bases for V and 1 base for J; bases not matched to a gene: 12. The CDR3 spans 20 residues. Germline assignment: CDR1 GEAIGNYY and CDR2 EKD. As DNA, the CDR3 is TGTGCCTGTGACATTTTACTGGGGGTCCCTGGGTCCTGGGACACCCGACAGATGTTTTTC. It specifies CACDILLGVPGSWDTRQMFF.

In this sample, this clone turned up many times. The protein recorded in TCRdb matches a much larger clone and deviates from this DNA's translation at residue 8, suggesting a read error; the protein here is obtained by translating the DNA. This chain joins TRDV1 and TRDJ1; 11 positions agree with TRDD3. The J gene was missing in TCRdb and was found by matching the end of the DNA to germline. This CDR3 comprises 20 residues. The germline V gene encodes CDR1 TSWWSYY and CDR2 QGS. V was pared by 2 bases and J by 4 bases, with 18 bases of the junction left unmatched. The CDR3 region has the DNA TGTGCTCTTGGGGAATCCTCCCACGTCTGGGGGATACCGGGAGGCGATAAACTCATCTTT. Encoded protein: CALGESSHVWGIPGGDKLIF.

Only a few counts were recorded for this clone. The TCRdb protein comes from a much larger clone and disagrees with this DNA's translation at residue 16, likely due to a read error; the protein given here is derived from the DNA. No J gene was called, and the V gene is TRDV3; TRDD3 was called by the table and not checked on the DNA. The length of the CDR3 is 18 residues. Germline CDR1 TVYSNPD, CDR2 GDNSRS (reference sequence). CDR3 DNA: TGTGCCTCTTATTGCCTGGGGGATACTGTTTGGTACACCGATAAACCCATCTTT. It translates to CASYCLGDTVWYTDKPIF.

This clone was detected only a few times. A read error likely explains this, since a far larger clone differs by one base. The J gene went uncalled, whereas the V gene is TRDV1; the table's D call, TRDD3, has no DNA check behind it. Looked up from germline, CDR1 is TSWWSYY and CDR2 is QGS. CDR3 size: 14 residues. DNA for the CDR3: TGTGCTCTTGGGGAACTATCCATCACCGATAAACTTATCTTT. Amino acid sequence: CALGELSITDKLIF.

Regarding this clone: TCRdb shows a much larger clone's protein in place of this DNA's translation, and the two differ at residue 24, likely through a read error; the protein shown is translated from the DNA. CDR3 sequence: CALGRRFALIDLQYWGISFSPLDELIF. The DNA of the CDR3 is TGTGCTCTTGGGCGACGCTTTGCCCTCATAGACTTGCAGTACTGGGGGATATCTTTTAGTCCCCTGGATGAACTCATCTTT. V usage is TRDV1 and J usage is TRDJ1; TRDD3 matches 11 bases. The J gene, not given by TCRdb, was assigned here from a germline match of the nucleotide sequence. Per germline, CDR1 TSWWSYY and CDR2 QGS. V gave up 5 bases and J gave up 9 bases; unmatched junction bases: 47. The CDR3 is 27 residues long.

This clone was found many times. The protein TCRdb gives is from a much larger clone and does not agree with this DNA's translation at residue 12, likely a read error; the protein shown here comes from the DNA. The chain links TRDV1 to TRDJ1; D is possibly TRDD3 (5 bases). No J segment appears in TCRdb, so it was assigned here by matching the sequence to germline. Trimming took 2 bases from V and 0 from J, leaving 31 bases between them. The CDR3 extends over 22 amino acids. The germline gives CDR1 TSWWSYY, CDR2 QGS. The CDR3 region has the DNA TGTGCTCTTGGGGAAAACCAATTCAAGTACTGGAGGACACCTCTGTACACCGATAAACTCATCTTT. Translated: CALGENQFKYWRTPLYTDKLIF.

This clone was found a few times. Only one base separates this from a far larger clonotype, so it likely reflects a read error. Other nucleotide sequences from this sample produce the same CDR3. The gene calls are TRDV1 and TRDJ1; tentative D call: TRDD3 (6 bases). TCRdb carries no J gene annotation; the J gene was assigned here by matching the DNA with germline. CDR1 TSWWSYY and CDR2 QGS come from the germline V gene. This CDR3 spans 23 amino acids. The CDR3 loop reads CALGDRGGFLFGGPTRYTDKLIF. For the CDR3, the DNA is TGTGCTCTTGGGGACCGGGGAGGGTTCCTCTTTGGGGGTCCCACCAGATACACCGACAAACTCATCTTT.

The chain has TRDV1 and TRDJ1, with D perhaps TRDD3 (6 bases). Matching the DNA to germline supplied the J gene, which TCRdb does not give. V lost 1 base and J lost 1, with 16 bases in between. CDR3 length equals 17 residues. From germline, CDR1 is TSWWSYY and CDR2 QGS. The CDR3 is CALGEPGDWPGTDKLIF. CDR3 in DNA: TGTGCTCTTGGGGAACCGGGGGACTGGCCGGGCACCGATAAACTCATCTTT.

Notes on this clone: For this DNA, TCRdb reports the protein of a much larger clone, which diverges at residue 3, most likely from a read error; the protein presented here is translated directly from the DNA. The chain joins TRDV1 to TRDJ1; TRDD3 agrees at 13 bases. The J gene, absent from TCRdb, was called here by matching the DNA to germline. This CDR3 spans 24 amino acids. Germline loops: CDR1 TSWWSYY, CDR2 QGS. CDR3: CAPGELLPHPTYWGIRHDTDKLIF. CDR3 sequence (DNA): TGTGCTCCTGGGGAGCTGCTTCCTCACCCCACGTACTGGGGGATACGTCATGACACCGATAAACTCATCTTT.

To note about this clone: The mismatch at residue 4 between this DNA's translation and the TCRdb protein of a much larger clone likely reflects a read error; the protein shown is translated from the DNA. V and J are TRAV29/DV5 and TRDJ1; 7 bases map to TRDD3. Germline trimming cut 3 bases from V and 1 base from J; bases unmatched to any gene: 12. Germline V gives CDR1 NSMFDY, CDR2 ISSIKDK. The CDR3 loop spans 16 amino acids. This CDR3 reads CAATIDWGFPTDKLIF. The CDR3, as DNA: TGTGCAGCAACGATCGACTGGGGATTTCCCACCGATAAACTCATCTTT.

This clone showed up just a few times. This likely traces to a read error, being one base from a far larger clone. In the same sample, other DNA sequences code for this CDR3. The J gene is TRDJ1, the V gene TRDV2; TRDD3 agrees at 10 bases. The J gene, missing from TCRdb, was assigned here through DNA to germline matching. This CDR3 spans 22 amino acids. V lost 1 base to trimming and J lost 2 bases; unmatched junction nucleotides: 24. Germline assignment: CDR1 GEAIGNYY and CDR2 EKD. CDR3 sequence reads: CACDTVGSVKTSLGDSTDKLIF. The CDR3 coding sequence is TGTGCCTGTGACACGGTGGGCTCTGTGAAGACTTCACTGGGGGATTCAACCGATAAACTCATCTTT.

The sample holds many counts of this clone. It differs at one base from a far larger clone, so likely a read error. Different DNA sequences within this sample yield the same CDR3. This chain links TRDV2 with TRDJ1; 13 nucleotides match TRDD3. The J gene, absent from TCRdb, was called here by matching the DNA to germline. The CDR3 loop spans 22 amino acids. Looked up from germline, CDR1 is GEAIGNYY and CDR2 is EKD. The CDR3 reads CACDTVLTGGYAKKKHSDKLIF. DNA for the CDR3: TGTGCCTGCGACACCGTCTTAACTGGGGGATACGCTAAGAAAAAGCATAGCGATAAACTCATCTTT.

On this clone: TCRdb pairs this DNA with a much larger clone's protein that differs at residue 15, likely a read error; the protein shown was translated from the DNA. The chain recombines TRDV3 with TRDJ1, with TRDD3 matching 8 bases. No J segment appears in TCRdb, so it was assigned here by matching the sequence to germline. The CDR3 is made up of 19 amino acids. The V gene's germline CDR1 is TVYSNPD and CDR2 GDNSRS (reference sequence). CDR3 protein: CASFLPPHGDTGYTEKLIF. Written as DNA, the CDR3 is TGTGCCTCCTTTCTTCCTCCACACGGGGATACTGGGTACACCGAGAAACTCATCTTT. The full variable domain, completed using reference TRDV3 and TRDJ1, is CDKVTQSSPDQTVASGSEVVLLCTYDTVYSNPDLFWYRIRPDYSFQFVFYGDNSRSEGADFTQGRFSVKHILTQKAFHLVISPVRTEDSATYYCASFLPPHGDTGYTEKLIFGKGTRVTVEP.

Worth noting for this clone: The TCRdb protein comes from a much larger clone and disagrees with this DNA's translation at residue 16, likely due to a read error; the protein given here is derived from the DNA. Here the V gene is TRDV1, but the J gene went uncalled; TRDD3, the table's D call, was not compared with the DNA. The germline V gene encodes CDR1 TSWWSYY and CDR2 QGS. The CDR3 sequence is 18 residues long. CDR3 DNA: TGTGCTCTTGGGACCCGATTCCCGTACTGGGGGATCTCCGATAAACACATCTTT. This codes for CALGTRFPYWGISDKHIF.

About this clone: A far bigger clonotype differs at one base, so this is likely a read error. Other DNA sequences from this sample encode an identical CDR3 as well. This chain links TRDV3 with TRDJ1, with 10 nucleotides matching TRDD3. The J gene, absent from TCRdb, was called here by matching the DNA to germline. CDR1 and CDR2 from the germline V gene are TVYSNPD and GDNSRS (reference sequence). This CDR3 has 20 residues. V shed 4 bases and J 3 bases; nucleotides not matched to a gene: 26. In DNA form, the CDR3 reads TGTGCCTCTGACCATAAACCCCGTATTGGGGGATACCGCGATGCCGATAAACTCATCTTT. Residues: CASDHKPRIGGYRDADKLIF.

In the case of this clone: The mismatch at residue 14 between this DNA's translation and the TCRdb protein of a much larger clone likely reflects a read error; the protein shown is translated from the DNA. V gene TRDV2 combines with J gene TRDJ1; 10 nucleotides line up with TRDD3. The J gene, left out of TCRdb, was set here by checking the DNA against germline. V was clipped by 3 bases and J by 0 bases; unmatched bases: 18. The CDR3 consists of 20 residues. CDR1 and CDR2 from the germline V gene are GEAIGNYY and EKD. The CDR3 spells CACDAFLELGDSFHTDKLIF. CDR3 DNA sequence: TGTGCCTGTGACGCCTTCCTCGAACTGGGGGATTCTTTCCACACCGATAAACTCATCTTT.